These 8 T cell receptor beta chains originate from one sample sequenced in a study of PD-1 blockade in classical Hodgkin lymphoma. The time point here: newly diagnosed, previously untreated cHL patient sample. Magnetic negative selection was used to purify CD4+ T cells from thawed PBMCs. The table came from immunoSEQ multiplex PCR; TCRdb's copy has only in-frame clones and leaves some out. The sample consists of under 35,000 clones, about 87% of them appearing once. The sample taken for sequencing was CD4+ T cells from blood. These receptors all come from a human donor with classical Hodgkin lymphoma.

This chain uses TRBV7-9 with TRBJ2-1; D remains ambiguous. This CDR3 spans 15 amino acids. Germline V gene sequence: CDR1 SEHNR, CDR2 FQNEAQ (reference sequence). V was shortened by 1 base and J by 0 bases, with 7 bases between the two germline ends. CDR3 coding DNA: TGTGCCAGCAGCTTAGGCCTACGCTCCTACAATGAGCAGTTCTTC. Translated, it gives CASSLGLRSYNEQFF.

CDR3 in DNA: TGTGCCAGCAGCTTAGACCTGAACACTGAAGCTTTCTTT. Protein product: CASSLDLNTEAFF. This rearrangement joins TRBV7-9 to TRBJ1-1; D gene ambiguous. This CDR3 contains 13 residues. In germline, CDR1 is SEHNR, CDR2 FQNEAQ (reference sequence). Trimming left V 1 base short and J 0 bases short, with 3 bases between.

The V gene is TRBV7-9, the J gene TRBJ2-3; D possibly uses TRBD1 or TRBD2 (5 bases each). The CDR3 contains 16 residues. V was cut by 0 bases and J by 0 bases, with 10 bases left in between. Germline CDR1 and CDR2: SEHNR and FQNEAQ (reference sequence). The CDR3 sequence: CASSLAGTTSTDTQYF. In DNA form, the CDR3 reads TGTGCCAGCAGCTTAGCCGGGACCACTAGCACAGATACGCAGTATTTT.

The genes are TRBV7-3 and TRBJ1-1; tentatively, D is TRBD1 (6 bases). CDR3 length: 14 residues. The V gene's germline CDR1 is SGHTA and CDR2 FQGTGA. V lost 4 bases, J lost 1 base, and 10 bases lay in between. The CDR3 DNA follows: TGTGCCAGCAGCTATTCGGGACAGAACACTGAAGCTTTCTTT. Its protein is CASSYSGQNTEAFF. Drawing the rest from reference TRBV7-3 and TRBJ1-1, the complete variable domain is GAGVSQTPSNKVTEKGKYVELRCDPISGHTALYWYRQSLGQGPEFLIYFQGTGAADDSGLPNDRFFAVRPEGSVSTLKIQRTERGDSAVYLCASSYSGQNTEAFFGQGTRLTVV.

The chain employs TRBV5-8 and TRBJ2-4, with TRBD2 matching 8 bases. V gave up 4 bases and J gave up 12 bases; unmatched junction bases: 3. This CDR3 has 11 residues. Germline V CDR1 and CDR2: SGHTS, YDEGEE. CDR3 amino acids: CASSREGDQYF. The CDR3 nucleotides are TGTGCCAGCAGCCGGGAGGGGGATCAGTACTTC.

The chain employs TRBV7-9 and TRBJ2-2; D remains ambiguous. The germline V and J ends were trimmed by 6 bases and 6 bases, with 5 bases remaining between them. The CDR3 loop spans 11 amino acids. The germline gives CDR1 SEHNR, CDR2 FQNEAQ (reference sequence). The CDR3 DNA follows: TGTGCCAGCAGTCCATCCGGGGAGCTGTTTTTT. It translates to CASSPSGELFF. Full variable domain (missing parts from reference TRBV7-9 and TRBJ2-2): DTGVSQNPRHKITKRGQNVTFRCDPISEHNRLYWYRQTLGQGPEFLTYFQNEAQLEKSRLLSDRFSAERPKGSFSTLEIQRTEQGDSAMYLCASSPSGELFFGEGSRLTVL.

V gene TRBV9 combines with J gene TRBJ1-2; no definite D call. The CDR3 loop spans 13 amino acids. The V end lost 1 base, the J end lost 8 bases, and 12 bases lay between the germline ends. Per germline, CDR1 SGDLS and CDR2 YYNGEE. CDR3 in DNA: TGTGCCAGCAGCGTATACGGCTTCGGGGGCTACACCTTC. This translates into CASSVYGFGGYTF. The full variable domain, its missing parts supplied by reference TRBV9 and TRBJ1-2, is DSGVTQTPKHLITATGQRVTLRCSPRSGDLSVYWYQQSLDQGLQFLIQYYNGEERAKGNILERFSAQQFPDLHSELNLSSLELGDSALYFCASSVYGFGGYTFGSGTRLTVV.

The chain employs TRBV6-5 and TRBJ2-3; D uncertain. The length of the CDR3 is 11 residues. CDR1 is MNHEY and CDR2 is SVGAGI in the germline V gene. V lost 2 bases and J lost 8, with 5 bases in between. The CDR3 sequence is CASSYGVTQYF. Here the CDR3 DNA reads TGTGCCAGCAGTTACGGGGTTACGCAGTATTTT.